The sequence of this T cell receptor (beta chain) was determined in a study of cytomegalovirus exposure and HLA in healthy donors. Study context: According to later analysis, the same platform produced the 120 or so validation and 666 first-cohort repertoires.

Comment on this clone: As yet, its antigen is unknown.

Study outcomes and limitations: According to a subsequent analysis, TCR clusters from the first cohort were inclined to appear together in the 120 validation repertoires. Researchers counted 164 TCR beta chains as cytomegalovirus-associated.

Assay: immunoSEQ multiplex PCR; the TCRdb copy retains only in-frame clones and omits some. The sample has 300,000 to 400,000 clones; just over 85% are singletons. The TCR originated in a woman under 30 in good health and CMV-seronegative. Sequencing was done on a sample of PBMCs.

In DNA, the CDR3 is TGTGCCAGCAGTTCTAGGGCTGCGGGCAAAAACATTCAGTACTTC. Translated: CASSSRAAGKNIQYF. This chain connects TRBV27 to TRBJ2-4, with D tentatively TRBD2 (5 bases). The CDR3 totals 15 residues. Germline V gene data show CDR1 as MNHEY and CDR2 as SMNVEV (reference sequence). V was clipped by 4 bases and J by 3 bases, with 13 bases between them.